The clone carrying this T cell receptor (beta chain) appeared many times. These data belong to a study of T cells in Graves' hyperthyroidism and ophthalmopathy. The study based diagnoses on clinical symptoms, serum thyroxine and TRAb, thyroid ultrasound and orbital computed tomography. This CDR3 has 15 residues. Deletions cut 1 base from V and 2 bases from J, with 13 bases between. Germline CDR1 reads DFQATT; CDR2 reads SNEGSKA (reference sequence). Amplified TCR beta CDR3 regions derived from RNA transcripts. When the TCR CDR3 underwent first-round RT-PCR, the HTBI primer set was used. MiXCR was run by TCRdb on the multiplex PCR reads, yielding one entry per CDR3 protein. Of around 420,000 distinct CDR3 sequences listed, less than 20% are singletons.

The TCR was taken from a woman under 30 with Graves' hyperthyroidism. The source material was blood. This sequence joins TRBV20-1 and TRBJ2-3; the D gene is possibly TRBD1 (6 bases). The CDR3 bases are TGCAGTGCTAGAGTCTACAGGGCCCTCACAGATACGCAGTATTTT. It specifies CSARVYRALTDTQYF.